Reported below is one T cell receptor (beta chain). Its antigen is unidentified. This sample was taken from a study of shared clonotypes between healthy human individuals. The study's findings and limits: As a rule, naive subsets had a larger estimated richness than memory subsets. Four donors had roughly 5% of their naive CD4 clonotypes in common. Expectations were that clonotype sharing among donors would be affected by sequencing depth.

Assay runs were performed at deep level. Profiling relied on immunoSEQ multiplex PCR, and the TCRdb table lists in-frame clones only, not all of them. The sample contains millions of clones, approximately 95% of which appear only once. The receptor comes from a man between 18 and 35 years old in good health. Some clones in this sample may be carry-over from other donors' samples. The sequencing sample was made of naive CD4+ T cells from PBMCs. Subset of the sample: CD45RA+ positively selected.

The CDR3 DNA is TGTGCCAGCAGTGTACTCCCTTTTGGACAGGGTGCAAGTACCGGGGAGCTGTTTTTT. Encoded protein: CASSVLPFGQGASTGELFF. The chain carries TRBV27 and TRBJ2-2, with TRBD1 matching 8 bases. Trimming at V came to 5 bases and at J to 5 bases, leaving 19 bases not matched to a gene. This CDR3 region has 19 residues. Germline V lookup: CDR1 MNHEY, CDR2 SMNVEV (reference sequence).